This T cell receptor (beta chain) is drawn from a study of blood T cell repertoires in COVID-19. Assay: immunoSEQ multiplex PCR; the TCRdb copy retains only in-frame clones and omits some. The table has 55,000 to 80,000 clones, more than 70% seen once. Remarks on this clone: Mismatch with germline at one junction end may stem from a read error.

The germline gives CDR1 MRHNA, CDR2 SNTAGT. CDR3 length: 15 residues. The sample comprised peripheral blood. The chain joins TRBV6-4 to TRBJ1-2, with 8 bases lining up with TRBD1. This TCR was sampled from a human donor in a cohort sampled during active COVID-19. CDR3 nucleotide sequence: TGTGCCAGCAGTGACACAAGACAGGGGAAGTATGGTTACACCTTC. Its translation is CASSDTRQGKYGYTF.